This T cell receptor beta chain was sequenced during a study of cytomegalovirus exposure and HLA in healthy donors. Across the whole study: One earlier analysis, a look at roughly 170 million T cells, found around 110 million unique TCR beta sequences.

In regard to this clone: The antigen remains undetermined.

The CDR3 spans 16 residues. V was pared by 5 bases and J by 0 bases, with 16 bases between. The PCR made use of 60 Vbeta and 13 Jbeta primers. Here immunoSEQ multiplex PCR was the method, and the copy in TCRdb shows in-frame clones only, minus some. The top ten hold less than 3.5% of the sample, which has about 200,000 clones, about 78% seen once. Study-wide findings and caveats: TCR beta V- and J-gene trimming was later associated with a missense DCLRE1C variant.

This chain joins TRBV5-3 and TRBJ2-3; D is unclear. TRBV5-3 is marked as an open reading frame, function uncertain. The sequenced sample consisted of PBMCs. The clonotype was recovered from a woman aged 25 to 39 in good health and CMV-seronegative. DNA of the CDR3: TGTGCCAGAAGTCCGCCGGTGGGCCCTAGCACAGATACGCAGTATTTT. It specifies CARSPPVGPSTDTQYF.